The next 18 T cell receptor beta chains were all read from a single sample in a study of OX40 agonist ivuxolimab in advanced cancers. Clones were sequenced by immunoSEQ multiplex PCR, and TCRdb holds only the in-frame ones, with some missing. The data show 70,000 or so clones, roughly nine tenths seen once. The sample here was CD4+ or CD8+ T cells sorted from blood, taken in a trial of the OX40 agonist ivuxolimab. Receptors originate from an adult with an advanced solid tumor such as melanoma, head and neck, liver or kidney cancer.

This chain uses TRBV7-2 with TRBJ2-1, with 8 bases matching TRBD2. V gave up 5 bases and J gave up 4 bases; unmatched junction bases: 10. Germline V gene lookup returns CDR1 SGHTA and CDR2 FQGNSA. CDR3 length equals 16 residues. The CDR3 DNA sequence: TGTGCCAGCAGCCCATCACGCGGGGGGCTTTACAATGAGCAGTTCTTC. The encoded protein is CASSPSRGGLYNEQFF.

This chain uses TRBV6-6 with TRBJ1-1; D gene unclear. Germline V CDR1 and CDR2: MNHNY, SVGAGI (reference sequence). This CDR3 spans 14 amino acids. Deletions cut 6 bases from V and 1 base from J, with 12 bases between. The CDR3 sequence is CASSYASGNTEAFF. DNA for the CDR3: TGTGCCAGCAGCTATGCATCTGGGAACACTGAAGCTTTCTTT.

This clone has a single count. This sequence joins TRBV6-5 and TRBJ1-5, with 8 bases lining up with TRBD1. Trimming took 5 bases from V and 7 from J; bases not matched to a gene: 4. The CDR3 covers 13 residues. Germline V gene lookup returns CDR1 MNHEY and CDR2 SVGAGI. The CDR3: CASSNRGGQPQHF. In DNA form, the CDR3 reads TGTGCCAGCAGTAACAGGGGGGGGCAGCCCCAGCATTTT.

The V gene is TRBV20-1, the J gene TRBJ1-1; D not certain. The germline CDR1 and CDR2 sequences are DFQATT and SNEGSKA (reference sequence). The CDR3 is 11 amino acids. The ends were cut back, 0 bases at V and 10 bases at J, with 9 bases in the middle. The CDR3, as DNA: TGCAGTGCTAGAGATGGGAGACGAGCTTTCTTT. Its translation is CSARDGRRAFF.

The chain's CDR3 is CASSKVPLKRSYTF. The CDR3 nucleotides read TGTGCCAGCAGCAAAGTTCCCCTTAAGAGGAGCTACACCTTC. The V and J genes are TRBV21-1 and TRBJ1-2. TRBV21-1 counts as a pseudogene. This CDR3 region has 14 residues.

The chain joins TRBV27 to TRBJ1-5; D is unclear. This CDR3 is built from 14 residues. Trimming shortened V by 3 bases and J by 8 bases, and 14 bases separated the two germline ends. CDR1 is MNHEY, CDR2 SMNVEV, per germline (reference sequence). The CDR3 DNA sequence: TGTGCCAGCAGTTTTAGGTACAGTCCTGAGCCCCAGCATTTT. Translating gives CASSFRYSPEPQHF.

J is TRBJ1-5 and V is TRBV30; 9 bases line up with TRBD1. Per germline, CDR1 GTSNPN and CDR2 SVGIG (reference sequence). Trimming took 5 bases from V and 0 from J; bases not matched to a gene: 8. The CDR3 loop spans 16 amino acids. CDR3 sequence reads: CAWGTGSFYSNQPQHF. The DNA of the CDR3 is TGTGCCTGGGGGACAGGGTCCTTTTATAGCAATCAGCCCCAGCATTTT.

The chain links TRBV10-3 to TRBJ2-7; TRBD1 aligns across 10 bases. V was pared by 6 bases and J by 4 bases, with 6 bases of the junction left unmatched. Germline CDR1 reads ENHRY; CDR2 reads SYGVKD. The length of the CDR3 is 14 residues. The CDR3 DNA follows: TGTGCCATCAGAGCCTCGGGACAGGGGTACGAGCAGTACTTC. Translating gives CAIRASGQGYEQYF.

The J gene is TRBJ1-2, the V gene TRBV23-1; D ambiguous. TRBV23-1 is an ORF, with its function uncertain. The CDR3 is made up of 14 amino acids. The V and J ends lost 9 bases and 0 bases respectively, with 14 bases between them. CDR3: CARRKARTNYGYTF. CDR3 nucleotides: TGCGCCAGGAGGAAGGCCCGCACTAACTATGGCTACACCTTC.

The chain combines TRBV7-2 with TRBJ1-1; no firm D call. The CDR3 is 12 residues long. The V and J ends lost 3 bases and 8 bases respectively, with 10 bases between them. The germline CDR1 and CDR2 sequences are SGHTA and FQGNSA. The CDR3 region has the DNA TGTGCCAGCAGCTTTGTGTCGAGGGAAGCTTTCTTT. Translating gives CASSFVSREAFF.

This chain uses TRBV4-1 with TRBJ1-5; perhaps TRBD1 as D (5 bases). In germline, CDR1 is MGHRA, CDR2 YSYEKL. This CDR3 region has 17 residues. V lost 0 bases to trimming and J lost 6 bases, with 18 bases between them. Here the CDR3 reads CASSQDVERHGGQPQHF. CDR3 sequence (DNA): TGCGCCAGCAGCCAAGATGTCGAACGACATGGGGGTCAGCCCCAGCATTTT.

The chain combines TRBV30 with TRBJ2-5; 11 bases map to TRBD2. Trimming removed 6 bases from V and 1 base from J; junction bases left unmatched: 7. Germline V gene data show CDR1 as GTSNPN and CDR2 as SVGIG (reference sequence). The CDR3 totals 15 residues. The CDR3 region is CACASGGPIQETQYF. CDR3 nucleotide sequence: TGTGCCTGTGCTAGCGGGGGGCCCATCCAAGAGACCCAGTACTTC. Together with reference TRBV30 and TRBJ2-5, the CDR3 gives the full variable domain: SQTIHQWPATLVQPVGSPLSLECTVEGTSNPNLYWYRQAAGRGLQLLFYSVGIGQISSEVPQNLSASRPQDRQFILSSKKLLLSDSGFYLCACASGGPIQETQYFGPGTRLLVL.

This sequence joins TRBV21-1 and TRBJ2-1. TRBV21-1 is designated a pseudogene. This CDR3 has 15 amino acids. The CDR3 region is CASGRPSSTYNEQFF. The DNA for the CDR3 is TGTGCCAGCGGAAGACCCAGCTCAACGTACAATGAGCAGTTCTTC.

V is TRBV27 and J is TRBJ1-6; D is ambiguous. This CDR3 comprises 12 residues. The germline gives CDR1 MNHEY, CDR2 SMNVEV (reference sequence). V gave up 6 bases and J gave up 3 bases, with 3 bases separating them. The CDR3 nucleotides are TGTGCCAGCAGATACTATAATTCACCCCTCCACTTT. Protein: CASRYYNSPLHF.

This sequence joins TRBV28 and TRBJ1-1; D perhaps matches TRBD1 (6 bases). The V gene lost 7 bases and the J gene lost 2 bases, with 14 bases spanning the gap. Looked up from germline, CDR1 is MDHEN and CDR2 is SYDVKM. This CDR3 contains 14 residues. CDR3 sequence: CASILTGTNTEAFF. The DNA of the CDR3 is TGTGCCAGCATTCTTACAGGGACAAACACTGAAGCTTTCTTT.

The DNA for the CDR3 is TGTGCCAGCAGTTTACCATCCGGCTACAATGAGCAGTTCTTC. Translating it yields CASSLPSGYNEQFF. The gene calls are TRBV6-6 and TRBJ2-1; no clear D. CDR3 size: 14 residues. The ends were cut back, 4 bases at V and 3 bases at J, with 10 bases in the middle. CDR1 is MNHNY and CDR2 is SVGAGI in the germline V gene (reference sequence).

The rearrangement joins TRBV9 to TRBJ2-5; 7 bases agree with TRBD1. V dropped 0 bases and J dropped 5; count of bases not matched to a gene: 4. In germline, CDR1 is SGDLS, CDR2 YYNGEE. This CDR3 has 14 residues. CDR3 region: CASSVGQGTETQYF. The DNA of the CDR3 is TGTGCCAGCAGCGTAGGACAGGGTACGGAGACCCAGTACTTC.

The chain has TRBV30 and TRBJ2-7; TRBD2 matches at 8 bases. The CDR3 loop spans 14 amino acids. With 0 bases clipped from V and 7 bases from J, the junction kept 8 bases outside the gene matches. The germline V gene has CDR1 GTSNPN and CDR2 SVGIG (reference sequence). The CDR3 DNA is TGTGCCTGGAGTGTCGCTCTAGCGGGCGGGGAGCAGTACTTC. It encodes CAWSVALAGGEQYF.